The 7 T cell receptor delta chains in this list originate from one sample, sequenced in a study of γδ T cells in repeated Plasmodium falciparum infection. TCRdb re-called the multiplex PCR reads with CATT. Of 70,000 to 95,000 delta-chain clones listed, approximately 1.4% are singletons. Gammadelta T cells were flow-sorted from PBMC into Vgamma9/Vdelta2+ and Vdelta2-negative populations for bulk analysis. The specimen was gamma-delta T cells from blood. All receptors derive from a pool of human donors (malaria-infected and uninfected, not separated).

This clone was found a few times. TCRdb records a much larger clone's protein for this DNA, with a difference at residue 18 that likely arises from a read error; the protein given is the translation of the DNA. V gene TRDV1 combines with J gene TRDJ1; 11 bases match TRDD3. The CDR3 is 21 amino acids. J was trimmed by 9 bases and V by 2 bases; bases with no gene match: 26. Per germline, CDR1 TSWWSYY and CDR2 QGS. The CDR3 spells CALGEFPYNHVGDTRIGELIF. The CDR3 DNA reads as TGTGCTCTTGGGGAATTTCCCTATAATCACGTGGGGGATACGCGTATCGGGGAACTCATCTTT.

This clone was counted a few times. TCRdb assigns this DNA the protein of a much larger clone, which departs from its translation at residue 15; this likely reflects a read error, and the protein shown comes from translating the DNA. With the J gene uncalled, the V gene is TRDV1; TRDD3 was called by the table and not checked on the DNA. CDR1 and CDR2 (germline): TSWWSYY, QGS. CDR3 size: 16 residues. DNA of the CDR3: TGTGCTCTTGGGGATATCCTTCCGAATCGCACCGATAAACTCACCTTT. This gives the protein CALGDILPNRTDKLTF.

This clone turned up a few times. TCRdb records a much larger clone's protein for this DNA, with a difference at residue 10 that likely arises from a read error; the protein given is the translation of the DNA. The chain is built from TRDV2 and TRDJ1; D might be TRDD3 (6 bases). Here the J gene was assigned by germline matching of the DNA, as TCRdb has none. This CDR3 is 17 amino acids long. Trimming stripped 1 base from V and 10 bases from J, with 27 bases between. Germline V gene sequence: CDR1 GEAIGNYY, CDR2 EKD. In DNA, the CDR3 is TGTGCCTGTGACACGTGGGGCCGTACTGAGGGATATTTGGGACTCATCTTT. Its protein product is CACDTWGRTEGYLGLIF.

This clone was observed a handful of times. A far larger clone is off by one base, so a read error is likely. This rearrangement joins TRDV2 to TRDJ3; 10 nucleotides align to TRDD3. The J gene, absent from TCRdb, was called here by matching the DNA to germline. This CDR3 is 20 amino acids long. Germline assignment: CDR1 GEAIGNYY and CDR2 EKD. V lost 0 bases, J lost 0 bases, and 7 bases stayed unmatched. The CDR3: CACDTFTGGSDSWDTRQMFF. CDR3 nucleotides: TGTGCCTGTGACACCTTTACTGGGGGATCGGACTCCTGGGACACCCGACAGATGTTTTTC.

This clone has more than one count but fewer than ten. With only one base between it and a far larger clone, this is likely a read error. Different DNA sequences within this sample yield the same CDR3. The chain recombines TRDV2 with TRDJ1, with 7 positions matching TRDD3. The CDR3 loop spans 16 amino acids. CDR1 GEAIGNYY and CDR2 EKD come from the germline V gene. With 4 bases clipped from V and 5 bases from J, the junction kept 15 bases outside the gene matches. Written as DNA, the CDR3 is TGTGCCTGTGAACCTGGAGCCAGATGGGGGAGAGATAAACTCATCTTT. Translating it yields CACEPGARWGRDKLIF.

This clone was seen more than once but under ten times. For this DNA, TCRdb reports the protein of a much larger clone, which diverges at residue 5, most likely from a read error; the protein presented here is translated directly from the DNA. The V gene is TRDV1, the J gene TRDJ1; 9 positions agree with TRDD2. Germline CDR1 reads TSWWSYY; CDR2 reads QGS. The CDR3 contains 16 residues. Trimming removed 3 bases from V and 8 bases from J; junction bases left unmatched: 13. CDR3 region: CALGDFLPTAKKKLIF. The CDR3, as DNA: TGTGCTCTTGGGGATTTCCTTCCTACGGCCAAGAAGAAACTCATCTTT.

This clone was observed at least ten times. The J gene is TRDJ3, the V gene TRDV2; D might be TRDD3 (6 bases). The CDR3 length is 16 residues. The V gene's germline CDR1 is GEAIGNYY and CDR2 EKD. V was shortened by 0 bases and J by 1 base, with 6 bases between the two germline ends. CDR3 in DNA: TGTGCCTGTGACACCGGGGGATCCTGGGACACCCGACAGATGTTTTTC. Translation gives CACDTGGSWDTRQMFF.